This T cell receptor beta chain was recovered during a study of control samples from healthy donors and cancer patients. Germline CDR1 is SGHVS and CDR2 is FQNEAQ. CDR3 length: 11 residues. Trimming took off 8 bases at V and 9 bases at J, with 13 bases between the two ends. The method was immunoSEQ multiplex PCR; TCRdb's version includes in-frame clones alone and lacks a portion of them. The sample carries some 150,000 clones, around 94% recorded once. The TCR originated in a man between 35 and 55 years old in good health. J is TRBJ1-1 and V is TRBV7-8; the D gene is possibly TRBD1 (6 bases). The sequenced sample was blood. The CDR3 loop is CASGGQGKAFF. The CDR3 region has the DNA TGTGCCAGCGGCGGCCAGGGGAAAGCTTTCTTT.